This entry features one T cell receptor beta chain sequence. The antigen is not known. The CDR3 loop spans 14 amino acids. The junction had 9 bases not matched to a gene; V was cut back by 6 bases and J by 7 bases. Germline V gene sequence: CDR1 DFQATT, CDR2 SNEGSKA (reference sequence). The use of a sample-barcoded 5' primer and a J-beta primer mix characterized a second PCR of about 7 to 12 cycles. Researchers report that each sample yielded at least 3 million CDR3-containing paired-end reads. TCRdb re-analysed the 5' RACE reads in MiXCR, keeping a single row per CDR3 protein. The data hold 700,000 or so distinct CDR3 sequences, with around 38% observed a single time. The data stem from a study of blood T cells in healthy people across ages. Overall study results and limits: Aged donors had fewer naive CD4+ cells and lower diversity than long-lived donors. It was found that TCR beta diversity correlated strongly with the percentage of naive T cells. Across the age range, TCR beta diversity per million T cells fell in a roughly linear way.

The chain couples TRBV20-1 to TRBJ2-1; 10 positions match TRBD2. This receptor was taken from an elderly man in good health. Material: blood. CDR3 DNA sequence: TGCAGTGCCAAGGCTAGCGGGAGTGCGAATGAGCAGTTCTTC. Its translation: CSAKASGSANEQFF.